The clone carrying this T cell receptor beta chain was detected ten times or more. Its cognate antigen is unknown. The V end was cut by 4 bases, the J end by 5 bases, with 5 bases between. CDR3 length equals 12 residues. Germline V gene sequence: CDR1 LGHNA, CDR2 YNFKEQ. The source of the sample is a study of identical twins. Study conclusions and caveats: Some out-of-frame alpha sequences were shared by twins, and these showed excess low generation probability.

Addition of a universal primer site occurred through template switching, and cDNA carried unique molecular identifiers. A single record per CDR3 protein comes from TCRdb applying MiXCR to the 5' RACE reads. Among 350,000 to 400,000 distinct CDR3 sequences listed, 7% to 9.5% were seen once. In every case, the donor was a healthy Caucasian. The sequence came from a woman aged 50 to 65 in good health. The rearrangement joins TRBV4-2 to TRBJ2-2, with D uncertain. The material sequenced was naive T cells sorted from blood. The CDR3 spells CASSPLTGELFF. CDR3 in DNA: TGTGCCAGCAGCCCATTAACCGGGGAGCTGTTTTTT.